Shown below are 10 T cell receptor beta chains from a single sample sequenced in a study of CD8 T cells in Susac syndrome. The RNA, roughly 0.45 to 1 ug, was put through reverse transcription using random hexamers. TCRdb called the immunoSEQ multiplex PCR reads again in MiXCR, with one record for every CDR3 protein. Of about 200,000 distinct CDR3 sequences in the sample, 90% to 95% were seen once. Sequenced material: CD4+ T cells from PBMCs. Receptor source: a human donor with Susac syndrome.

CDR3 in DNA: TGCGCCAGCAGCCAAAGGACAGACAGGGATGAAAAACTGTTTTTT. This codes for CASSQRTDRDEKLFF. The chain has TRBV4-1 and TRBJ1-4; TRBD1 agrees at 7 bases. Germline CDR1 and CDR2: MGHRA and YSYEKL. The CDR3 contains 15 residues. V shed 2 bases, J shed 6 bases, and the junction held 6 bases outside the gene matches.

The chain links TRBV20-1 to TRBJ1-2; D not certain. Germline CDR1 reads DFQATT; CDR2 reads SNEGSKA (reference sequence). V was shortened by 3 bases and J by 1 base, with 6 bases between the two germline ends. The CDR3 totals 12 residues. CDR3 DNA: TGCAGTGCTAGGGACGATAACTATGGCTACACCTTC. This encodes CSARDDNYGYTF.

The chain has TRBV4-1 and TRBJ2-3; 9 bases match TRBD2. CDR1 and CDR2 from the germline V gene are MGHRA and YSYEKL. The CDR3 length is 15 residues. Germline trimming cut 8 bases from V and 2 bases from J; bases unmatched to any gene: 8. CDR3 region: CASRLAGALTDTQYF. The CDR3 bases are TGCGCCAGCCGATTAGCGGGAGCCCTCACAGATACGCAGTATTTT.

This clonotype was recorded only once. The CDR3 loop reads CSARVGRGGTEAFF. The DNA for the CDR3 is TGCAGTGCTAGGGTTGGAAGGGGAGGTACTGAAGCTTTCTTT. The chain uses TRBV20-1 and TRBJ1-1, with D possibly matching TRBD1 (5 bases). V was shortened by 3 bases and J by 5 bases, with 16 bases between the two germline ends. The CDR3 sequence is 14 residues long. CDR1 DFQATT and CDR2 SNEGSKA come from the germline V gene (reference sequence).

The chain recombines TRBV18 with TRBJ1-5; TRBD1 matches at 10 bases. Trimming cost V 0 bases and J 1 base; bases outside gene matches: 0. CDR3 length equals 16 residues. Per germline, CDR1 KGHSH and CDR2 LQKENI. The CDR3 DNA reads as TGTGCCAGCTCACCACCGGGACAGGGGAGCAATCAGCCCCAGCATTTT. This sequence encodes CASSPPGQGSNQPQHF.

The genes are TRBV5-1 and TRBJ2-7, with TRBD2 identical over 12 bases. The germline CDR1 and CDR2 sequences are SGHRS and YFSETQ. CDR3 length: 15 amino acids. After removal of 4 bases from V and 7 bases from J, the junction contained 9 bases not matched to a gene. The CDR3 protein is CASSQAASGGAEQYF. The CDR3, as DNA: TGCGCCAGCAGCCAGGCGGCTAGCGGGGGGGCTGAGCAGTACTTC. The variable domain in full, completed from reference TRBV5-1 and TRBJ2-7, reads KAGVTQTPRYLIKTRGQQVTLSCSPISGHRSVSWYQQTPGQGLQFLFEYFSETQRNKGNFPGRFSGRQFSNSRSEMNVSTLELGDSALYLCASSQAASGGAEQYFGPGTRLTVT.

The chain employs TRBV2 and TRBJ2-7; D is ambiguous. This CDR3 region has 10 residues. Germline V gives CDR1 SNHLY, CDR2 FYNNEI. V was cut by 6 bases and J by 4 bases, with 4 bases left in between. The CDR3 region is CASSRYEQYF. The CDR3 DNA sequence: TGTGCCAGCAGCCGATACGAGCAGTACTTC.

The rearrangement links TRBV20-1 to TRBJ1-5; 9 bases match TRBD1. Germline CDR1 is DFQATT and CDR2 is SNEGSKA (reference sequence). The CDR3 runs to 13 residues. V was clipped by 3 bases and J by 10 bases; unmatched bases: 7. The CDR3 loop is CSARDRGSSPQHF. The CDR3 nucleotides are TGCAGTGCTAGGGACAGGGGATCGAGCCCCCAGCATTTT.

The genes are TRBV20-1 and TRBJ1-5; TRBD1 is a possible D gene (6 bases). The length of the CDR3 is 17 residues. V lost 2 bases to trimming and J lost 1 base, with 18 bases between them. The germline V gene has CDR1 DFQATT and CDR2 SNEGSKA (reference sequence). The CDR3 protein is CSARSHPPGQSNQPQHF. CDR3 coding DNA: TGCAGTGCTAGATCGCACCCCCCAGGACAGAGCAATCAGCCCCAGCATTTT.

This chain links TRBV4-1 with TRBJ1-5; no clear D gene. The CDR3 totals 18 residues. Germline CDR1 is MGHRA and CDR2 is YSYEKL. Trimming shortened V by 2 bases and J by 4 bases, and 21 bases separated the two germline ends. This chain's CDR3 is CASSQIRPGFRQNQPQHF. Here the CDR3 DNA reads TGCGCCAGCAGCCAAATAAGACCGGGATTTCGCCAGAATCAGCCCCAGCATTTT.